The 28 T cell receptor beta chains presented below share a single source sample, sequenced in a study of molecular identifiers for immune sequencing clone quantification. MiXCR, run by TCRdb on the PCR reads, gives a single entry per CDR3 protein. Of over 300,000 distinct CDR3 sequences in the sample, about 23% were seen once. Input material: naive CD8+ T cells from blood, with Jurkat cell RNA spiked in. The subset is: FACS-sorted CD8+CD4-CCR7+CD45RA+ naive T cells. These receptors all come from a human donor in good health. Some libraries in this study had Jurkat cell RNA spiked in.

This clonotype was seen a handful of times. This rearrangement joins TRBV27 to TRBJ2-6; 8 nucleotides match TRBD1. Unmatched junction bases numbered 4, after V lost 6 bases and J lost 0 bases. The CDR3 runs 16 residues. Germline values: CDR1 MNHEY, CDR2 SMNVEV (reference sequence). The CDR3 protein is CASRFGQGSGANVLTF. The DNA of the CDR3 is TGTGCCAGCAGATTCGGACAGGGCTCTGGGGCCAACGTCCTGACTTTC.

Comment on this clonotype: The conserved closing phenylalanine or tryptophan is absent in this CDR3, likely reflecting a read error. The genes are TRBV19 and TRBJ2-6; a possible D gene is TRBD2 (6 bases). Trimming took 5 bases from V and 1 from J, leaving 12 bases between them. Germline CDR1 and CDR2: LNHDA and SQIVND (reference sequence). This CDR3 comprises 16 residues. The chain's CDR3 is CASSSGGRSGANVLTL. In DNA, the CDR3 is TGTGCCAGTAGTTCCGGGGGACGGTCTGGGGCCAACGTCCTGACTCTC.

This clonotype was counted ten times or more. V gene TRBV28 combines with J gene TRBJ1-5; the D is unclear. Germline V CDR1 and CDR2: MDHEN, SYDVKM. V lost 6 bases to trimming and J lost 5 bases, with 8 bases between them. This CDR3 is 12 amino acids long. This CDR3 reads CASSLGHQPQHF. Written as DNA, the CDR3 is TGTGCCAGCAGCCTAGGGCATCAGCCCCAGCATTTT.

Details on this clonotype: Given a much more abundant clone one base away, this may be a read error. This chain joins TRBV5-4 and TRBJ2-7; D remains unclear. Germline CDR1 SGHNT, CDR2 YYREEE (reference sequence). This CDR3 comprises 12 residues. Trimming removed 3 bases from V and 4 bases from J, with 8 bases in between. The CDR3 sequence: CASSSARYEQYF. The CDR3 DNA follows: TGTGCCAGCAGCTCGGCGAGATACGAGCAGTACTTC.

As for this clonotype: A read error may be the cause here, since a much bigger clone is one base away. Because the CDR3 is missing its conserved closing phenylalanine or tryptophan, this is likely a read error. V usage is TRBV12-3 or TRBV12-4 and J usage is TRBJ1-5, with unresolved D. Trimming pared 3 bases from V and 7 bases from J, leaving 13 bases between. This CDR3 spans 14 amino acids. The CDR3 region is CASSFVGSVQPQHC. Here the CDR3 DNA reads TGTGCCAGCAGTTTTGTGGGGAGCGTGCAGCCCCAGCATTGT.

Notes on this clonotype: This may come from a read error, since a much larger clone is one base off. The rearrangement uses TRBV11-2 and TRBJ2-1; D is undetermined. CDR1 and CDR2 (germline): SGHAT, FQNNGV. The CDR3 spans 12 residues. The CDR3 DNA reads TGTGCCAGCAGCTTAGACCACAATGATCAGTTCTTC. Protein product: CASSLDHNDQFF.

The table lists this clonotype with a few counts. The genes are TRBV27 and TRBJ2-3; D remains ambiguous. The CDR3 is 13 residues long. Trimming shortened V by 4 bases and J by 6 bases, and 11 bases separated the two germline ends. Germline values: CDR1 MNHEY, CDR2 SMNVEV (reference sequence). The CDR3 protein is CASSSFPGDTQYF. The DNA for the CDR3 is TGTGCCAGCAGTTCGTTTCCCGGGGATACGCAGTATTTT.

This clonotype was observed at least ten times. The V call is TRBV12-3 or TRBV12-4, the J call TRBJ2-6, with D perhaps TRBD2 (5 bases). With 5 bases removed from V and 0 bases from J, the gap between germline ends came to 14 bases. The CDR3 length is 17 residues. The DNA of the CDR3 is TGTGCCAGCAGTGCTCCGGGATTTTCCTCTGGGGCCAACGTCCTGACTTTC. Its protein product is CASSAPGFSSGANVLTF.

V usage is TRBV20-1 and J usage is TRBJ2-7, with D tentatively TRBD1 (5 bases). Germline V lookup: CDR1 DFQATT, CDR2 SNEGSKA (reference sequence). The germline V and J ends were trimmed by 3 bases and 4 bases, with 10 bases remaining between them. The CDR3 extends over 12 amino acids. The CDR3: CSARTERYEQYF. DNA for the CDR3: TGCAGTGCTAGGACAGAGAGATACGAGCAGTACTTC.

This clonotype was counted many times. The gene calls are TRBV30 and TRBJ1-2; unclear D gene. Germline lookup yields CDR1 GTSNPN and CDR2 SVGIG (reference sequence). The CDR3 is 11 amino acids. V was clipped by 0 bases and J by 4 bases, with 3 bases between them. The CDR3 is CAWSVAYGYTF. The CDR3 nucleotides are TGTGCCTGGAGTGTTGCCTATGGCTACACCTTC.

This clonotype came up a few times. The rearrangement links TRBV19 to TRBJ1-1; TRBD1 might be the D (6 bases). Per the germline V gene, CDR1 is LNHDA and CDR2 is SQIVND (reference sequence). Trimming pared 7 bases from V and 0 bases from J, leaving 15 bases between. CDR3 length: 15 amino acids. The CDR3 nucleotides are TGTGCCAGTAAGACGGGGGCAGGCCTGAACACTGAAGCTTTCTTT. Protein product: CASKTGAGLNTEAFF.

This clonotype came up a few times. The chain employs TRBV12-3 or TRBV12-4 and TRBJ2-7; TRBD1 agrees at 9 bases. The J segment lost 3 bases and the V segment lost 5 bases, leaving 8 bases of the junction unmatched. This CDR3 has 15 residues. The CDR3 spells CASSGTGTGNYEQYF. The CDR3 nucleotides read TGTGCCAGCAGTGGGACCGGGACAGGGAACTACGAGCAGTACTTC.

The CDR3 loop is CASRPLEGMANEKLFF. DNA of the CDR3: TGCGCCAGCCGCCCATTGGAGGGAATGGCTAATGAAAAACTGTTTTTT. The V call is TRBV4-3, the J call TRBJ1-4; D unresolved. The V gene lost 8 bases and the J gene lost 3 bases, with 19 bases spanning the gap. Germline-derived CDR1 and CDR2 are LGHNA and YSLEER. The CDR3 runs to 16 residues.

Many counts were recorded for this clonotype. The J gene is TRBJ1-1, the V gene TRBV12-3 or TRBV12-4; TRBD1 aligns across 7 bases. The CDR3 has 13 residues. J gave up 7 bases and V 4 bases, and 6 bases lay outside the gene matches. The CDR3: CASSSTGAYEAFF. The CDR3 DNA reads TGTGCCAGCAGTTCCACAGGGGCTTATGAAGCTTTCTTT.

With regard to this clonotype: The junction differs from germline at one of its ends, possibly a read error. The CDR3 DNA follows: TGTGCCATCCGTGAAGATATAAGCATCACCTACGAGCAGTACTTC. Translated: CAIREDISITYEQYF. This chain connects TRBV10-3 to TRBJ2-7; D gene ambiguous. CDR1 and CDR2 (germline): ENHRY, SYGVKD. The CDR3 has 15 amino acids.

Comments on this clonotype: This sequence may be a read error, since a much larger clone differs from it by one base. V and J are TRBV5-6 and TRBJ1-5, with a tentative D call TRBD1 (5 bases). The CDR3 is 13 residues long. Germline-derived CDR1 and CDR2 are SGHDT and YYEEEE. Trimming stripped 0 bases from V and 7 bases from J, with 8 bases between. CDR3 protein: CASSLVGVQPQHF. For the CDR3, the DNA is TGTGCCAGCAGCTTGGTAGGGGTCCAGCCCCAGCATTTT. The full variable domain, with the rest looked up from reference TRBV5-6 and TRBJ1-5, is DAGVTQSPTHLIKTRGQQVTLRCSPKSGHDTVSWYQQALGQGPQFIFQYYEEEERQRGNFPDRFSGHQFPNYSSELNVNALLLGDSALYLCASSLVGVQPQHFGDGTRLSIL.

The chain couples TRBV6-2 or TRBV6-3 to TRBJ2-3; the D gene is possibly TRBD2 (5 bases). The V gene's germline CDR1 is MNHEY and CDR2 SVGEGT. The CDR3 length is 15 residues. V shed 5 bases and J shed 6 bases, with 18 bases lying between them. The CDR3 bases are TGTGCCAGCAGTCCCCGGAGGAGTGCTGGCGATACGCAGTATTTT. It codes for CASSPRRSAGDTQYF.

This chain joins TRBV11-2 and TRBJ2-5; 13 bases map to TRBD2. Germline trimming cut 2 bases from V and 5 bases from J; bases unmatched to any gene: 8. Germline CDR1 is SGHAT and CDR2 is FQNNGV. The CDR3 is made up of 17 amino acids. CDR3: CASSLPHWTSGSETQYF. The CDR3, as DNA: TGTGCCAGCAGCTTACCCCACTGGACTAGCGGGAGCGAGACCCAGTACTTC.

Only a few counts were recorded for this clonotype. The V gene is TRBV12-3 or TRBV12-4, the J gene TRBJ2-1; 11 bases fit TRBD1. The J segment lost 8 bases and the V segment lost 5 bases, leaving 8 bases of the junction unmatched. The CDR3 covers 15 residues. The CDR3 DNA reads TGTGCCAGCAGTCCATGGACAGGGGGCAACGATGAGCAGTTCTTC. It codes for CASSPWTGGNDEQFF.

The chain links TRBV5-6 to TRBJ2-6; 8 nucleotides line up with TRBD1. J was trimmed by 3 bases and V by 4 bases; bases with no gene match: 3. CDR1 and CDR2 (germline): SGHDT, YYEEEE. This CDR3 spans 15 amino acids. CDR3 sequence: CASSQGANGANVLTF. DNA of the CDR3: TGTGCCAGCAGCCAGGGGGCTAATGGGGCCAACGTCCTGACTTTC.

A word on this clonotype: Since a much larger clone is just one base distant, this may be a read error. The V call is TRBV10-3, the J call TRBJ1-1; D perhaps matches TRBD1 (5 bases). V lost 8 bases and J lost 5, with 12 bases in between. CDR3 length: 12 amino acids. Per germline, CDR1 ENHRY and CDR2 SYGVKD. The CDR3 region is CAICRGSTEAFF. The DNA of the CDR3 is TGTGCCATCTGTCGGGGGTCGACTGAAGCTTTCTTT.

The J gene is TRBJ2-2, the V gene TRBV4-3; tentative D call: TRBD1 (6 bases). Germline CDR1 is LGHNA and CDR2 is YSLEER. The CDR3 runs to 15 residues. The ends were cut back, 2 bases at V and 6 bases at J, with 13 bases in the middle. Here the CDR3 reads CASSQNTGSSGELFF. CDR3 bases: TGCGCCAGCAGCCAAAACACAGGGTCTTCCGGGGAGCTGTTTTTT.

This sequence joins TRBV6-2 or TRBV6-3 and TRBJ2-1; D gene unclear. The CDR3 sequence is 13 residues long. Trimming left V 7 bases short and J 4 bases short, with 11 bases between. Germline CDR1 MNHEY, CDR2 SVGEGT. CDR3: CASKKDGYNEQFF. The CDR3 DNA is TGTGCCAGCAAGAAGGACGGTTACAATGAGCAGTTCTTC.

This clonotype was seen ten or more times. This chain links TRBV29-1 with TRBJ1-1, with 7 positions matching TRBD1. Losses at the gene ends were 4 bases for V and 1 base for J; bases not matched to a gene: 0. CDR1 SQVTM and CDR2 ANQGSEA come from the germline V gene. CDR3 length: 12 residues. The DNA of the CDR3 is TGCAGCGTTGGACAGGGGAACACTGAAGCTTTCTTT. It is translated as CSVGQGNTEAFF.

This clonotype was seen a handful of times. An end of the junction differs from the germline gene, which may be a read error. The CDR3 DNA reads TGTGCCAGCAGCCAAGTAGGTTTGGAGCAGCTCTTC. Its protein is CASSQVGLEQLF. The chain has TRBV14 and TRBJ2-1; D remains unclear. Germline values: CDR1 SGHDN, CDR2 FVKESK. This CDR3 has 12 amino acids. Variable domain in full (rest from reference TRBV14 and TRBJ2-1): EAGVTQFPSHSVIEKGQTVTLRCDPISGHDNLYWYRRVMGKEIKFLLHFVKESKQDESGMPNNRFLAERTGGTYSTLKVQPAELEDSGVYFCASSQVGLEQLFGPGTRLTVL.

In regard to this clonotype: An end of the junction does not agree with germline; a read error may underlie this. The gene calls are TRBV28 and TRBJ2-7; 13 nucleotides line up with TRBD2. The CDR3 is made up of 19 amino acids. CDR1 MDHEN and CDR2 SYDVKM come from the germline V gene. The CDR3 DNA is TGTGTCAGCAGCGCAGGGACTAGCGGGGTGAGATTCTTACCCCTGGAGCAGTACTTC. Residues: CVSSAGTSGVRFLPLEQYF.

This chain joins TRBV12-5 and TRBJ1-1, with 9 bases that match TRBD1. CDR1 and CDR2 from the germline V gene are LGHNT and FRNRAP. This CDR3 is built from 15 residues. The V and J ends lost 4 bases and 4 bases, in that order; junction bases with no gene match: 7. CDR3 amino acids: CASGSTGGVGTEAFF. CDR3 nucleotides: TGTGCTAGTGGTTCTACAGGGGGCGTTGGCACTGAAGCTTTCTTT. The whole variable domain, filled in from reference TRBV12-5 and TRBJ1-1, reads DARVTQTPRHKVTEMGQEVTMRCQPILGHNTVFWYRQTMMQGLELLAYFRNRAPLDDSGMPKDRFSAEMPDATLATLKIQPSEPRDSAVYFCASGSTGGVGTEAFFGQGTRLTVV.

This clonotype came up many times. This chain uses TRBV6-5 with TRBJ2-5; 9 positions agree with TRBD1. The CDR3 is 13 residues long. V gave up 6 bases and J gave up 5 bases; unmatched junction bases: 4. Per germline, CDR1 MNHEY and CDR2 SVGAGI. The CDR3 loop reads CASRTGGIETQYF. CDR3 nucleotides: TGTGCCAGCAGAACAGGGGGCATCGAGACCCAGTACTTC.